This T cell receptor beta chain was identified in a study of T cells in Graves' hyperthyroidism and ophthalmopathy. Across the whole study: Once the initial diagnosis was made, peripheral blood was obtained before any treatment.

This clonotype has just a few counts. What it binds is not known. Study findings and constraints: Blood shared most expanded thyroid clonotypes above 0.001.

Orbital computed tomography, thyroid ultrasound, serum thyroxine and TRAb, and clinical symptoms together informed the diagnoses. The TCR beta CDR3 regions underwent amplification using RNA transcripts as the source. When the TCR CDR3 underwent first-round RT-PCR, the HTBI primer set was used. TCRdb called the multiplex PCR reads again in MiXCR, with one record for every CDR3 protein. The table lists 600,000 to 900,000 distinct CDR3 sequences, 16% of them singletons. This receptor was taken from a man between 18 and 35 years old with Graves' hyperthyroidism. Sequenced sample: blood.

The CDR3 protein is CATSDLAADRGNNEQFF. In DNA form, the CDR3 reads TGTGCCACCAGTGATTTGGCCGCTGACAGGGGAAACAATGAGCAGTTCTTC. The V gene is TRBV24-1, the J gene TRBJ2-1; 8 positions match TRBD1. J gave up 5 bases and V 0 bases, and 8 bases lay outside the gene matches. Germline lookup yields CDR1 KGHDR and CDR2 SFDVKD. This CDR3 comprises 17 residues.